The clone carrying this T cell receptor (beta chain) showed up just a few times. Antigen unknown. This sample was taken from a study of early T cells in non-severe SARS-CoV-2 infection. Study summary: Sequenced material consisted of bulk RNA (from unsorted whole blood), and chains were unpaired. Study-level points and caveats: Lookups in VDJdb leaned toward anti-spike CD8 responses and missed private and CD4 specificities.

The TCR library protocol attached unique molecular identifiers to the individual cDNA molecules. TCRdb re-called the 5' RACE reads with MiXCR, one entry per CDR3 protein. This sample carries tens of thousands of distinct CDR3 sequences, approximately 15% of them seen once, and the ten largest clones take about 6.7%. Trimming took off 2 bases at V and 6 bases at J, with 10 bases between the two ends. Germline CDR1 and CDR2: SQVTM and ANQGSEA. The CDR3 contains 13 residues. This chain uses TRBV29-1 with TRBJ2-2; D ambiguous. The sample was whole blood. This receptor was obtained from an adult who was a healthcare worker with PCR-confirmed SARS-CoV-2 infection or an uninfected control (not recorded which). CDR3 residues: CSVETLGPGELFF. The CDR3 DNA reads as TGCAGCGTTGAAACCCTGGGTCCCGGGGAGCTGTTTTTT.